This TCR beta chain was captured in a study of neurological immune-mediated disorders. Study-level points and caveats: It was HTLV-1-associated myelopathy that showed the most TCR clonal expansion, while multiple sclerosis showed the least, falling below healthy controls.

Germline V gives CDR1 LGHDT, CDR2 YNNKEL (reference sequence). This CDR3 region has 18 residues. V shed 1 base and J 5 bases; nucleotides not matched to a gene: 10. Source material was 2 million unsorted PBMCs, stored at -80 °C in RNAlater. This clonotype was counted ten times or more. Its antigen is unidentified. The cDNA was produced through 5'RACE with 10-nucleotide random UMIs. TCRdb fed the 5' RACE reads into MiXCR, producing one record per CDR3 protein. The table lists around 83,000 distinct CDR3 sequences, approximately 14% of them singletons. The specimen was PBMCs. The sequence was obtained from a woman aged 50 to 60 in good health. This chain links TRBV3-1 with TRBJ2-2; TRBD2 agrees at 10 bases. CDR3 bases: TGTGCCAGCAGCCAAGTCCTAGCGGGAGATCTGTATACCGGGGAGCTGTTTTTT. Translating it yields CASSQVLAGDLYTGELFF.